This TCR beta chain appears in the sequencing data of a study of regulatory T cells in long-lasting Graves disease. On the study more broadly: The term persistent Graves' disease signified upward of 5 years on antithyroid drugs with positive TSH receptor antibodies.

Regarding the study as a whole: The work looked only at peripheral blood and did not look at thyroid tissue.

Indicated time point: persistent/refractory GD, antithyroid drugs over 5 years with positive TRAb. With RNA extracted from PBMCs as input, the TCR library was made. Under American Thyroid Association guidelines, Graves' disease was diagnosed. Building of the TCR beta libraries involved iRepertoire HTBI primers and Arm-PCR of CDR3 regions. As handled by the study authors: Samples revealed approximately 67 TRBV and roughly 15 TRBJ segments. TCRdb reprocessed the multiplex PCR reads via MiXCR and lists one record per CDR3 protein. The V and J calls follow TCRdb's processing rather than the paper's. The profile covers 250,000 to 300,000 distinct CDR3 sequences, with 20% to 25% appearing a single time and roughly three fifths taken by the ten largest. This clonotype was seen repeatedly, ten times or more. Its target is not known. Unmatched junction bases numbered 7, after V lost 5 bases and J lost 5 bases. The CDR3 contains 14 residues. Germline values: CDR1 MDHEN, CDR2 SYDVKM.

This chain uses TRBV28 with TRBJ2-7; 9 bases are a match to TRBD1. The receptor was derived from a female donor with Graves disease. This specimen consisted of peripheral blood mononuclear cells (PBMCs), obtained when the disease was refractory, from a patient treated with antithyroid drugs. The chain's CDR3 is CASSLGQGTHEQYF. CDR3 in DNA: TGTGCCAGCAGTCTAGGACAGGGGACCCACGAGCAGTACTTC.